These 7 T cell receptor beta chains were sequenced from one sample in a study of naive and memory T cell subsets. An equimolar mix of two oligonucleotides served as the beta constant-region primer for TRBC1 and TRBC2. TCRdb fed the UMI-ligation and nested PCR reads into MiXCR, producing one record per CDR3 protein. This table has 25,000 to 30,000 distinct CDR3 sequences, approximately 12% appearing once. The sequenced sample consisted of effector memory CD4+ T cells from blood. Stated subset: effector memory, CD45RA- CD27-. The receptors derive from a human donor in good health.

Only a few counts were recorded for this clonotype. V and J are TRBV20-1 and TRBJ2-3; D gene ambiguous. The CDR3 is 15 amino acids. Germline CDR1 and CDR2: DFQATT and SNEGSKA (reference sequence). V was trimmed by 2 bases and J by 2 bases, leaving 14 bases between them. CDR3 protein: CSARTTPSPTDTQYF. CDR3 in DNA: TGCAGTGCTAGAACCACGCCATCCCCCACAGATACGCAGTATTTT.

The rearrangement joins TRBV6-1 to TRBJ2-3; 7 nucleotides line up with TRBD1. Trimming took 4 bases from V and 3 from J; bases not matched to a gene: 10. This CDR3 spans 16 amino acids. Looked up from germline, CDR1 is MNHNS and CDR2 is SASEGT. CDR3 loop: CASSVVPGGKTDTQYF. The CDR3, as DNA: TGTGCCAGCAGTGTCGTCCCAGGGGGTAAGACAGATACGCAGTATTTT.

This chain links TRBV5-4 with TRBJ2-2; TRBD2 matches 10 bases. V was pared by 4 bases and J by 6 bases, with 9 bases of the junction left unmatched. The V gene's germline CDR1 is SGHNT and CDR2 YYREEE (reference sequence). The CDR3 has 16 amino acids. In DNA, the CDR3 is TGTGCCAGCAGCCTCGCAGCGGGGGGGCCGGCCGGGGAGCTGTTTTTT. Protein product: CASSLAAGGPAGELFF. The full variable domain, in which reference TRBV5-4 and TRBJ2-2 provide the parts outside the CDR3, is ETGVTQSPTHLIKTRGQQVTLRCSSQSGHNTVSWYQQALGQGPQFIFQYYREEENGRGNFPPRFSGLQFPNYSSELNVNALELDDSALYLCASSLAAGGPAGELFFGEGSRLTVL.

This clonotype was recorded many times. The V call is TRBV20-1, the J call TRBJ2-7; D might be TRBD1 or TRBD2, each matching 5 bases. Germline lookup yields CDR1 DFQATT and CDR2 SNEGSKA (reference sequence). Trimming removed 1 base from V and 9 bases from J, with 19 bases in between. The CDR3 has 14 residues. CDR3 nucleotides: TGCAGTGCTAGAGGTGGCTACGACACGGGGCGGCAGTACTTC. Residues: CSARGGYDTGRQYF.

This clonotype was recorded many times. This CDR3 reads CASSQVDLGFVTTEAFF. Here the CDR3 DNA reads TGCGCCAGCAGCCAAGTGGATCTTGGGTTTGTGACCACTGAAGCTTTCTTT. The V gene is TRBV4-1, the J gene TRBJ1-1; D is unresolved. V was shortened by 1 base and J by 4 bases, with 19 bases between the two germline ends. Germline CDR1 is MGHRA and CDR2 is YSYEKL. CDR3 length equals 17 residues.

The CDR3 DNA sequence: TGTGCCAGCAGCCCGATACGACTAGCGGGACAAGAGACCCAGTACTTC. Encoded protein: CASSPIRLAGQETQYF. The chain joins TRBV7-9 to TRBJ2-5, with TRBD2 identical over 11 bases. Germline V CDR1 and CDR2: SEHNR, FQNEAQ (reference sequence). Trimming cost V 5 bases and J 2 bases; bases outside gene matches: 7. This CDR3 contains 16 residues.

This clonotype came up many times. The chain employs TRBV29-1 and TRBJ1-4, with D perhaps matching TRBD1 (5 bases). Germline values: CDR1 SQVTM, CDR2 ANQGSEA. V was clipped by 5 bases and J by 4 bases, with 11 bases between them. There are 13 residues in the CDR3. CDR3 region: CSVRGTGNEKLFF. The CDR3 DNA sequence: TGCAGCGTTCGGGGGACGGGTAATGAAAAACTGTTTTTT. The variable domain in full, completed from reference TRBV29-1 and TRBJ1-4, reads SAVISQKPSRDICQRGTSLTIQCQVDSQVTMMFWYRQQPGQSLTLIATANQGSEATYESGFVIDKFPISRPNLTFSTLTVSNMSPEDSSIYLCSVRGTGNEKLFFGSGTQLSVL.